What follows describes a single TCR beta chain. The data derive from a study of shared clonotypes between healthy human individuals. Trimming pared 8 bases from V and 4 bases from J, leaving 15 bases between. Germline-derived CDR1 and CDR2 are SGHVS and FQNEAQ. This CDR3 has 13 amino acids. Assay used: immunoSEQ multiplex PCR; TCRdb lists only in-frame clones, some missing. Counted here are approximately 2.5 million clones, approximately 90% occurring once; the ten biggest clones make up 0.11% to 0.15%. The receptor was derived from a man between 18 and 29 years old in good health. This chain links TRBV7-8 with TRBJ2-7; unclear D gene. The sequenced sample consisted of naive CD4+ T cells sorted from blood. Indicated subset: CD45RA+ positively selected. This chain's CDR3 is CASRGMPDYEQYF. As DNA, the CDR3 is TGTGCCAGCCGCGGTATGCCGGATTACGAGCAGTACTTC. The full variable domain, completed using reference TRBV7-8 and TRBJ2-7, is GAGVSQSPRYKVAKRGQDVALRCDPISGHVSLFWYQQALGQGPEFLTYFQNEAQLDKSGLPSDRFFAERPEGSVSTLKIQRTQQEDSAVYLCASRGMPDYEQYFGPGTRLTVT.